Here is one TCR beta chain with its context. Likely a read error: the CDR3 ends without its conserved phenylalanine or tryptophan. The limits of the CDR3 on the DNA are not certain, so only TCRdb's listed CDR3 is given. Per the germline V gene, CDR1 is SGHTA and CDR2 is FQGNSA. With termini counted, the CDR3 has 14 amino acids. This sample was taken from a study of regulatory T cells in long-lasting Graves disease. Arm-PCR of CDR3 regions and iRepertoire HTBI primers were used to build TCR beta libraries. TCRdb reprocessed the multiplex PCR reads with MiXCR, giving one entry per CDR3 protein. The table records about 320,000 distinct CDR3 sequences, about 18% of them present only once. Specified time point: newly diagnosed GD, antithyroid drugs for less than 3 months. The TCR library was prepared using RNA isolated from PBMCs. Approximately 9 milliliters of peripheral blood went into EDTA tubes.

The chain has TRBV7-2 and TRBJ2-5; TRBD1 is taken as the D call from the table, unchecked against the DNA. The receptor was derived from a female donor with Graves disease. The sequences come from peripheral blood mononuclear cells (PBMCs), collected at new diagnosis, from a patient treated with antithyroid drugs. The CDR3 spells CASSLDQGAETQSL.